What follows are 29 T cell receptor beta chains derived from one specimen sequenced in a study of CD8 T cells in ankylosing spondylitis. TCRdb re-derived calls from the 5' RACE reads in MiXCR, one entry per CDR3 protein. The sample holds under 250,000 distinct CDR3 sequences; roughly 32% are singletons and the top ten take around 4.2%. The sample comprised blood, either unsorted or a sorted T cell fraction (not recorded which). The receptors derive from a male donor with ankylosing spondylitis or in good health (not recorded which).

The V gene is TRBV11-3, the J gene TRBJ2-1, with a possible D match to TRBD1 (5 bases). CDR3 length equals 12 residues. V was clipped by 5 bases and J by 10 bases, with 12 bases between them. The germline CDR1 and CDR2 sequences are SGHNT and YENEEA. The CDR3 DNA is TGTGCCAGCAGCCCAAACTCAGGGGAGCAGTTCTTC. Amino acids: CASSPNSGEQFF.

This clonotype was seen only a few times. The chain links TRBV10-3 to TRBJ2-5, with D unclear. CDR1 and CDR2 from the germline V gene are ENHRY and SYGVKD. V shed 10 bases and J shed 5 bases, with 17 bases lying between them. The CDR3 is 13 amino acids. CDR3 amino acids: CATVDSTEETQYF. Written as DNA, the CDR3 is TGTGCCACCGTTGACTCCACTGAGGAGACCCAGTACTTC.

This clonotype was seen only a few times. The V and J genes are TRBV3-1 and TRBJ2-1; D may correspond to TRBD1 or TRBD2 (5 bases each). The CDR3 totals 17 residues. The ends were cut back, 2 bases at V and 3 bases at J, with 17 bases in the middle. Per the germline V gene, CDR1 is LGHDT and CDR2 is YNNKEL (reference sequence). This CDR3 reads CASSQNPEGPRYNEQFF. The CDR3 DNA follows: TGTGCCAGCAGCCAAAACCCCGAGGGACCCCGCTACAATGAGCAGTTCTTC.

This clonotype was seen more than once but under ten times. The chain recombines TRBV7-8 with TRBJ2-5; D unclear. This CDR3 has 13 residues. Germline V CDR1 and CDR2: SGHVS, FQNEAQ. V lost 1 base, J lost 4 bases, and 7 bases lay in between. The CDR3 loop reads CASSLGVIETQYF. CDR3 nucleotides: TGTGCCAGCAGCTTAGGGGTGATAGAGACCCAGTACTTC.

As regards this clonotype: Here the CDR3 omits its conserved ending phenylalanine or tryptophan, so a read error is the likely source. The chain employs TRBV5-8 and TRBJ2-7; 9 nucleotides line up with TRBD1. The germline gives CDR1 SGHTS, CDR2 YDEGEE. The CDR3 extends over 14 amino acids. V was clipped by 3 bases and J by 6 bases; unmatched bases: 7. In DNA, the CDR3 is TGTGCCAGCAGCTCCCCGGGACAGGGTTTCGAGCAGTACTCC. Its translation: CASSSPGQGFEQYS.

This clonotype has more than one count but fewer than ten. V is TRBV15 and J is TRBJ1-6; unclear D gene. Germline-derived CDR1 and CDR2 are LNHNV and YYDKDF (reference sequence). The V end was cut by 3 bases, the J end by 1 base, with 13 bases between. CDR3 length: 17 residues. CDR3 sequence: CATSRAGVRSYNSPLHF. CDR3 coding DNA: TGTGCCACCAGCAGGGCTGGGGTTAGGTCCTATAATTCACCCCTCCACTTT.

This clonotype was counted a few times. The rearrangement links TRBV5-5 to TRBJ1-1; D gene uncertain. Per the germline V gene, CDR1 is SGHKS and CDR2 is YYEKEE (reference sequence). The ends were cut back, 0 bases at V and 2 bases at J, with 8 bases in the middle. The CDR3 totals 14 residues. CDR3: CASSLGYKNTEAFF. In DNA form, the CDR3 reads TGTGCCAGCAGCTTGGGGTACAAAAACACTGAAGCTTTCTTT.

This clonotype is a singleton in its sample. The V gene is TRBV12-3 or TRBV12-4, the J gene TRBJ1-2; 7 bases align to TRBD1. The CDR3 has 12 amino acids. V dropped 6 bases and J dropped 7; count of bases not matched to a gene: 5. The CDR3 loop reads CASSPTGTGYTF. The DNA of the CDR3 is TGTGCCAGCAGCCCGACAGGGACTGGCTACACCTTC.

V is TRBV4-2 and J is TRBJ1-6; maybe TRBD1 (5 bases). From germline, CDR1 is LGHNA and CDR2 YNFKEQ. V shed 1 base and J shed 12 bases, with 13 bases lying between them. The CDR3 is 14 residues long. DNA of the CDR3: TGTGCCAGCAGCCAAGGAGTGGGGGGGTTACCCCTCCACTTT. It specifies CASSQGVGGLPLHF.

In this sample, this clonotype turned up a few times. This chain uses TRBV12-3 or TRBV12-4 with TRBJ2-7; D uncertain. This CDR3 comprises 14 residues. With 6 bases removed from V and 7 bases from J, the gap between germline ends came to 19 bases. CDR3 coding DNA: TGTGCCAGCAGCCCAATCAGTGGGATTGGGGAGCAGTACTTC. Its translation is CASSPISGIGEQYF.

The V call is TRBV29-1, the J call TRBJ2-3, with TRBD2 matching 8 bases. The V gene's germline CDR1 is SQVTM and CDR2 ANQGSEA. V was clipped by 4 bases and J by 2 bases; unmatched bases: 8. This CDR3 has 15 residues. CDR3 region: CSVAPRGGITDTQYF. Written as DNA, the CDR3 is TGCAGCGTTGCCCCACGGGGGGGAATCACAGATACGCAGTATTTT.

The rearrangement links TRBV5-1 to TRBJ1-1; D unclear. V lost 2 bases and J lost 0, with 11 bases in between. The CDR3 runs 15 residues. Germline CDR1 and CDR2: SGHRS and YFSETQ. The CDR3 region is CASSFGLLMNTEAFF. The CDR3, as DNA: TGCGCCAGCAGCTTCGGGCTTCTTATGAACACTGAAGCTTTCTTT.

A few counts support this clonotype. This chain connects TRBV9 to TRBJ2-7; the D is unclear. V lost 3 bases to trimming and J lost 0 bases, with 13 bases between them. Germline CDR1 SGDLS, CDR2 YYNGEE. The CDR3 is made up of 15 amino acids. In nucleotides, the CDR3 is TGTGCCAGCAGCGGACCGGACGGAAGCTCCTACGAGCAGTACTTC. Its protein product is CASSGPDGSSYEQYF.

This clonotype was seen a few times. J is TRBJ2-1 and V is TRBV20-1, with 9 positions matching TRBD2. The CDR3 runs to 16 residues. Germline values: CDR1 DFQATT, CDR2 SNEGSKA (reference sequence). J was trimmed by 2 bases and V by 0 bases; bases with no gene match: 5. The chain's CDR3 is CSARDLSGGPYNEQFF. Here the CDR3 DNA reads TGCAGTGCTAGAGACCTTAGCGGGGGACCCTACAATGAGCAGTTCTTC.

This clonotype has more than one count but fewer than ten. The chain uses TRBV20-1 and TRBJ2-2; D is ambiguous. Germline loops: CDR1 DFQATT, CDR2 SNEGSKA (reference sequence). The V and J ends lost 0 bases and 3 bases respectively, with 14 bases between them. The CDR3 loop spans 16 amino acids. In DNA, the CDR3 is TGCAGTGCTAGAGATCAGTCTGCGCCCTACACCGGGGAGCTGTTTTTT. Amino acids: CSARDQSAPYTGELFF.

V and J are TRBV15 and TRBJ1-2, with D possibly being TRBD1 (5 bases). Germline assignment: CDR1 LNHNV and CDR2 YYDKDF (reference sequence). V dropped 1 base and J dropped 1 base, with 13 bases sitting between them. The CDR3 loop spans 16 amino acids. The CDR3 region is CATSRGGEGNNYGYTF. The CDR3 bases are TGTGCCACCAGCAGAGGGGGGGAGGGCAATAACTATGGCTACACCTTC.

This clonotype appeared a few times. In DNA form, the CDR3 reads TGCAGTGCTAGTCCCAGAGGGGACTATGGCTACACCTTC. Its protein is CSASPRGDYGYTF. V gene TRBV20-1 combines with J gene TRBJ1-2; perhaps TRBD1 as D (5 bases). Trimming pared 3 bases from V and 3 bases from J, leaving 11 bases between. Germline V gene lookup returns CDR1 DFQATT and CDR2 SNEGSKA (reference sequence). There are 13 residues in the CDR3.

This clonotype was observed many times. The chain is built from TRBV20-1 and TRBJ2-1; TRBD2 might be the D (6 bases). Germline CDR1 is DFQATT and CDR2 is SNEGSKA (reference sequence). CDR3 size: 14 residues. The V end lost 3 bases, the J end lost 5 bases, and 14 bases lay between the germline ends. The CDR3 sequence: CSASGTLHHNEQFF. The CDR3 coding sequence is TGCAGTGCTAGTGGGACTCTCCACCACAATGAGCAGTTCTTC.

The rearrangement uses TRBV7-9 and TRBJ2-1; D might be TRBD1 (6 bases). Germline V gene sequence: CDR1 SEHNR, CDR2 FQNEAQ (reference sequence). Trimming stripped 5 bases from V and 7 bases from J, with 21 bases between. CDR3 length equals 16 residues. This CDR3 reads CASSPRQANVGNEQFF. The CDR3 nucleotides read TGTGCCAGCAGCCCCCGACAGGCTAACGTAGGGAATGAGCAGTTCTTC. Full variable domain (rest looked up from reference TRBV7-9 and TRBJ2-1): DTGVSQNPRHKITKRGQNVTFRCDPISEHNRLYWYRQTLGQGPEFLTYFQNEAQLEKSRLLSDRFSAERPKGSFSTLEIQRTEQGDSAMYLCASSPRQANVGNEQFFGPGTRLTVL.

The V call is TRBV20-1, the J call TRBJ2-1; 12 positions match TRBD2. This CDR3 is built from 16 residues. Germline trimming cut 5 bases from V and 2 bases from J; bases unmatched to any gene: 7. The germline V gene has CDR1 DFQATT and CDR2 SNEGSKA (reference sequence). CDR3 region: CSAPTRLAGAYNEQFF. The CDR3 bases are TGCAGTGCTCCGACTCGACTAGCGGGGGCCTACAATGAGCAGTTCTTC.

V is TRBV28 and J is TRBJ1-4, with 7 bases fitting TRBD1. In germline, CDR1 is MDHEN, CDR2 SYDVKM. The CDR3 covers 14 residues. V lost 8 bases, J lost 8 bases, and 11 bases stayed unmatched. The chain's CDR3 is CASRQGLTSEKLFF. The CDR3 nucleotides are TGTGCCAGCCGACAGGGTTTAACGAGCGAAAAACTGTTTTTT.

The chain recombines TRBV20-1 with TRBJ1-5, with TRBD1 identical over 7 bases. The trim removed 4 bases at V and 0 bases at J, leaving 6 bases unmatched. Germline CDR1 is DFQATT and CDR2 is SNEGSKA (reference sequence). The CDR3 is made up of 15 amino acids. CDR3 bases: TGCAGTGCTATTCCGGGACAGTCTAGCAATCAGCCCCAGCATTTT. Translating it yields CSAIPGQSSNQPQHF.

This chain uses TRBV5-5 with TRBJ2-5; D gene ambiguous. The germline V gene has CDR1 SGHKS and CDR2 YYEKEE (reference sequence). V was clipped by 0 bases and J by 2 bases, with 11 bases between them. The CDR3 sequence is 15 residues long. The CDR3 DNA reads as TGTGCCAGCAGCTTGGCCGGCGCCACTCAAGAGACCCAGTACTTC. Protein: CASSLAGATQETQYF.

The chain carries TRBV24-1 and TRBJ1-5, with TRBD1 matching over 7 bases. Germline CDR1 KGHDR, CDR2 SFDVKD. V lost 3 bases and J lost 6; bases outside the gene matches: 10. This CDR3 has 16 residues. The CDR3 region has the DNA TGTGCCACCAGTGATACCGGGACTCCAGGGGGTCAGCCCCAGCATTTT. Translation: CATSDTGTPGGQPQHF.

The rearrangement links TRBV4-1 to TRBJ1-1; the D gene is possibly TRBD1 (6 bases). V was shortened by 5 bases and J by 6 bases, with 13 bases between the two germline ends. The CDR3 has 13 residues. Germline assignment: CDR1 MGHRA and CDR2 YSYEKL. The CDR3 coding sequence is TGCGCCAGCAGCTTCCGACAGGTCGCTGAAGCTTTCTTT. Translation gives CASSFRQVAEAFF.

This clonotype appeared a few times. The chain has TRBV27 and TRBJ2-3; 10 bases are shared with TRBD2. This CDR3 region has 16 residues. CDR1 MNHEY and CDR2 SMNVEV come from the germline V gene (reference sequence). Trimming cost V 6 bases and J 0 bases; bases outside gene matches: 6. The CDR3 loop is CASRALAGGSTDTQYF. CDR3 DNA: TGTGCCAGCAGGGCGTTAGCGGGGGGTAGCACAGATACGCAGTATTTT.

This clonotype was detected a few times. The chain carries TRBV10-3 and TRBJ1-2; D gene uncertain. In germline, CDR1 is ENHRY, CDR2 SYGVKD. V was clipped by 5 bases and J by 8 bases, with 15 bases between them. The CDR3 has 13 amino acids. The DNA for the CDR3 is TGTGCCATCAGTTTAGACATACTGGGCGGCTACACCTTC. Its protein product is CAISLDILGGYTF.

The chain has TRBV12-3 or TRBV12-4 and TRBJ2-5, with a weak D call TRBD2 (6 bases). The CDR3 is 14 amino acids. V was clipped by 7 bases and J by 2 bases, with 14 bases between them. The CDR3 DNA sequence: TGTGCCAGCAACTCATGGGGGGTTCAAGAGACCCAGTACTTC. It translates to CASNSWGVQETQYF.

This clonotype turned up a few times. This sequence joins TRBV12-3 or TRBV12-4 and TRBJ2-1; a possible D gene is TRBD1 (5 bases). The CDR3 runs 14 residues. V shed 6 bases and J shed 6 bases, with 15 bases lying between them. CDR3 protein: CASSPWQGGNEQFF. The CDR3 DNA sequence: TGTGCCAGCAGCCCCTGGCAGGGTGGCAATGAGCAGTTCTTC.